The 2 T cell receptor beta chains presented below share a single source sample, sequenced in a study of blood T cell repertoires in COVID-19. Some clones are missing from TCRdb's copy, which holds only in-frame ones; the method was immunoSEQ multiplex PCR. The data contain 100,000 to 150,000 clones, roughly four fifths of them singletons. The material sequenced was peripheral blood. The receptors shown here come from a man in his forties or fifties with acute or convalescent COVID-19.

The chain is built from TRBV10-3 and TRBJ1-5; D remains ambiguous. Per the germline V gene, CDR1 is ENHRY and CDR2 is SYGVKD. The germline V and J ends were trimmed by 2 bases and 1 base, with 12 bases remaining between them. The CDR3 length is 16 residues. CDR3 protein: CAISEAPPRSNQPQHF. The CDR3 DNA reads TGTGCCATCAGTGAGGCCCCCCCCAGGAGCAATCAGCCCCAGCATTTT.

The chain recombines TRBV28 with TRBJ1-4, with D hard to call. This CDR3 comprises 14 residues. V lost 1 base and J lost 8, with 11 bases in between. Germline CDR1 and CDR2: MDHEN and SYDVKM. The CDR3 is CASSLSAGWEKLFF. As DNA, the CDR3 is TGTGCCAGCAGTTTATCGGCGGGGTGGGAAAAACTGTTTTTT.